The sequence of this TCR beta chain was determined in a study of T cells in localized non-small cell lung cancer. V lost 6 bases and J lost 5, with 4 bases in between. The CDR3 spans 10 residues. Germline values: CDR1 MNHNS, CDR2 SASEGT. The method was immunoSEQ multiplex PCR; TCRdb's version includes in-frame clones alone and lacks a portion of them. The profile shows 45,000 to 60,000 clones, around 80% of them singletons. This clone is medium-sized. The antigen is not known. Study-wide points: In adjacent lung appeared a median around 54 of the top 100 tumor clones. Greater blood T cell density accompanied longer overall survival. Uninvolved adjacent lung had more T cell clonality than any other tissue, topping tumor. Heterogeneity remains possible because sequencing was limited to only one tumor region.

The receptor's source is a woman aged 35-75 years with stage II lung adenocarcinoma. The chain employs TRBV6-1 and TRBJ1-2; D is unclear. The sample was PBMCs, taken before any cancer treatment. The CDR3 bases are TGTGCCAGCAGAAATTATGGCTACACCTTC. Amino acid sequence: CASRNYGYTF.